What follows is one T cell receptor beta chain and its context. What it binds is not known. This entry belongs to a study of cytotoxic CD8 clonotypes in ibrutinib-treated CLL. About the research overall: Response was recorded as partial in approximately 24 patients and complete in 2; at median around 70 months, about 14 remained remitted and some 12 had progressed.

Study observations and caveats: Clonality correlated strongly with circulating CD8+ T cells and exceeded age-matched healthy donors at baseline.

The CDR3 consists of 14 residues. Per germline, CDR1 SGHTS and CDR2 YDEGEE. V shed 3 bases, J shed 4 bases, and the junction held 6 bases outside the gene matches. Data came from immunoSEQ multiplex PCR; TCRdb stores just in-frame clones and leaves some out. This table holds around 330,000 clones, over 55% found once. V is TRBV5-8 and J is TRBJ2-5; 7 bases are a match to TRBD2. The starting material was PBMCs, obtained after 36 months of ibrutinib treatment. The clonotype was recovered from a human donor with chronic lymphocytic leukemia. The DNA for the CDR3 is TGTGCCAGCAGCTCGCCGGGACTATCAGAGACCCAGTACTTC. It specifies CASSSPGLSETQYF.